This paragraph covers one T cell receptor beta chain sequence. Its specificity is unknown. This specimen belongs to a study of chemoradiotherapy in HPV16-positive cancers. Study-level findings and limits: Candidate HPV-specific clones and E7-related TCR motifs grew in tumor during treatment. In HPV16-positive patients, HPV-responsive T-cell expansion tracked better recurrence-free survival.

TCRdb keeps only in-frame clones here, not all; method: immunoSEQ multiplex PCR. Of approximately 7,500 clones in the sample, around 62% were seen once. The CDR3 runs 16 residues. V lost 0 bases and J 0 bases, leaving 11 bases between the germline ends. CDR1 and CDR2 from the germline V gene are LGHNA and YSLEER. The TCR was taken from a human donor with HPV-associated anogenital cancer. The rearrangement uses TRBV4-3 and TRBJ1-1; D is perhaps TRBD1 (5 bases). Collection of the sample occurred from a patient who underwent chemoradiotherapy. In nucleotides, the CDR3 is TGCGCCAGCAGCCAAGATTCAGTCAGGGTGAACACTGAAGCTTTCTTT. It encodes CASSQDSVRVNTEAFF.